The present TCR beta chain was sequenced within a study of T cell responses to AZD1222 COVID-19 vaccine. The CDR3 has 11 amino acids. The V gene lost 0 bases and the J gene lost 4 bases, with 2 bases spanning the gap. CDR1 and CDR2 from the germline V gene are SGHRS and YFSETQ. To note about this clone: Its antigen remains unidentified. Within the sample, other DNA sequences also encode this same CDR3.

Study-level findings and limits: Just a handful of AZD1222 recipients tested seropositive at baseline. Mapped onto spike, vaccine-associated CD4 TCRs spanned it and were dominant at 160-218 and 743-854. Repertoires in all cases were sampled only once the peak T cell response had passed. Donors skewed white British and female; clonal diversity was possibly underestimated.

Measured with immunoSEQ multiplex PCR; TCRdb has only the in-frame clones, and not every one. The sample has 110,000 to 150,000 clones, about 88% seen once. The source material was peripheral blood, sampled on day 0 of AZD1222 vaccination. This sequence joins TRBV5-1 and TRBJ2-7; D remains unclear. This TCR derives from an adult in good health. The DNA of the CDR3 is TGCGCCAGCAGCTTGGGGTACGAGCAGTACTTC. Translated: CASSLGYEQYF.